The 5 T cell receptor beta chains reported below all come from one sample, sequenced in a study of identical twins. Each CDR3 protein gets one entry after TCRdb re-called the 5' RACE reads with MiXCR. Here the sample spans 420,000 or so distinct CDR3 sequences, around a sixth being singletons. Specimen: naive T cells sorted from blood. Receptor source: a man aged 45 to 65 in good health.

This clonotype was detected many times. The chain joins TRBV20-1 to TRBJ2-3; 13 bases are a match to TRBD2. CDR3 length: 20 amino acids. V trimming: 6 bases; J trimming: 2 bases; junction bases outside the gene matches: 20. Germline CDR1 is DFQATT and CDR2 is SNEGSKA (reference sequence). The CDR3 loop is CSALRPGLAGHVLFTDTQYF. The DNA for the CDR3 is TGCAGTGCACTCCGTCCGGGACTAGCGGGGCACGTCCTCTTCACAGATACGCAGTATTTT.

The chain couples TRBV27 to TRBJ2-7, with D perhaps TRBD2 (5 bases). The germline V gene encodes CDR1 MNHEY and CDR2 SMNVEV (reference sequence). This CDR3 spans 14 amino acids. V was shortened by 2 bases and J by 2 bases, with 10 bases between the two germline ends. The CDR3 DNA reads TGTGCCAGCAGTTTAACCGGGATTCCCTACGAGCAGTACTTC. Translation gives CASSLTGIPYEQYF.

This clonotype was detected once. The chain joins TRBV30 to TRBJ2-3, with D possibly being TRBD1 (5 bases). V lost 0 bases and J 6 bases, leaving 10 bases between the germline ends. The CDR3 is 13 residues long. Germline V CDR1 and CDR2: GTSNPN, SVGIG (reference sequence). In DNA form, the CDR3 reads TGTGCCTGGAGTGTATTGGGGCCGGATACGCAGTATTTT. Translating it yields CAWSVLGPDTQYF.

There are a few counts of this clonotype. The rearrangement links TRBV2 to TRBJ2-3; possibly TRBD1 for D (6 bases). CDR1 is SNHLY, CDR2 FYNNEI, per germline. Trimming stripped 6 bases from V and 2 bases from J, with 18 bases between. The CDR3 contains 16 residues. DNA for the CDR3: TGTGCCAGCAGCAACCCCGGACAGACTATCACAGATACGCAGTATTTT. This translates into CASSNPGQTITDTQYF.

This clonotype was detected many times. V is TRBV18 and J is TRBJ1-1; perhaps TRBD1 as D (5 bases). Germline CDR1 reads KGHSH; CDR2 reads LQKENI. Trimming shortened V by 6 bases and J by 1 base, and 9 bases separated the two germline ends. This CDR3 is built from 13 residues. CDR3 bases: TGTGCCAGCTCCCCCGGACAGAACACTGAAGCTTTCTTT. Protein product: CASSPGQNTEAFF.